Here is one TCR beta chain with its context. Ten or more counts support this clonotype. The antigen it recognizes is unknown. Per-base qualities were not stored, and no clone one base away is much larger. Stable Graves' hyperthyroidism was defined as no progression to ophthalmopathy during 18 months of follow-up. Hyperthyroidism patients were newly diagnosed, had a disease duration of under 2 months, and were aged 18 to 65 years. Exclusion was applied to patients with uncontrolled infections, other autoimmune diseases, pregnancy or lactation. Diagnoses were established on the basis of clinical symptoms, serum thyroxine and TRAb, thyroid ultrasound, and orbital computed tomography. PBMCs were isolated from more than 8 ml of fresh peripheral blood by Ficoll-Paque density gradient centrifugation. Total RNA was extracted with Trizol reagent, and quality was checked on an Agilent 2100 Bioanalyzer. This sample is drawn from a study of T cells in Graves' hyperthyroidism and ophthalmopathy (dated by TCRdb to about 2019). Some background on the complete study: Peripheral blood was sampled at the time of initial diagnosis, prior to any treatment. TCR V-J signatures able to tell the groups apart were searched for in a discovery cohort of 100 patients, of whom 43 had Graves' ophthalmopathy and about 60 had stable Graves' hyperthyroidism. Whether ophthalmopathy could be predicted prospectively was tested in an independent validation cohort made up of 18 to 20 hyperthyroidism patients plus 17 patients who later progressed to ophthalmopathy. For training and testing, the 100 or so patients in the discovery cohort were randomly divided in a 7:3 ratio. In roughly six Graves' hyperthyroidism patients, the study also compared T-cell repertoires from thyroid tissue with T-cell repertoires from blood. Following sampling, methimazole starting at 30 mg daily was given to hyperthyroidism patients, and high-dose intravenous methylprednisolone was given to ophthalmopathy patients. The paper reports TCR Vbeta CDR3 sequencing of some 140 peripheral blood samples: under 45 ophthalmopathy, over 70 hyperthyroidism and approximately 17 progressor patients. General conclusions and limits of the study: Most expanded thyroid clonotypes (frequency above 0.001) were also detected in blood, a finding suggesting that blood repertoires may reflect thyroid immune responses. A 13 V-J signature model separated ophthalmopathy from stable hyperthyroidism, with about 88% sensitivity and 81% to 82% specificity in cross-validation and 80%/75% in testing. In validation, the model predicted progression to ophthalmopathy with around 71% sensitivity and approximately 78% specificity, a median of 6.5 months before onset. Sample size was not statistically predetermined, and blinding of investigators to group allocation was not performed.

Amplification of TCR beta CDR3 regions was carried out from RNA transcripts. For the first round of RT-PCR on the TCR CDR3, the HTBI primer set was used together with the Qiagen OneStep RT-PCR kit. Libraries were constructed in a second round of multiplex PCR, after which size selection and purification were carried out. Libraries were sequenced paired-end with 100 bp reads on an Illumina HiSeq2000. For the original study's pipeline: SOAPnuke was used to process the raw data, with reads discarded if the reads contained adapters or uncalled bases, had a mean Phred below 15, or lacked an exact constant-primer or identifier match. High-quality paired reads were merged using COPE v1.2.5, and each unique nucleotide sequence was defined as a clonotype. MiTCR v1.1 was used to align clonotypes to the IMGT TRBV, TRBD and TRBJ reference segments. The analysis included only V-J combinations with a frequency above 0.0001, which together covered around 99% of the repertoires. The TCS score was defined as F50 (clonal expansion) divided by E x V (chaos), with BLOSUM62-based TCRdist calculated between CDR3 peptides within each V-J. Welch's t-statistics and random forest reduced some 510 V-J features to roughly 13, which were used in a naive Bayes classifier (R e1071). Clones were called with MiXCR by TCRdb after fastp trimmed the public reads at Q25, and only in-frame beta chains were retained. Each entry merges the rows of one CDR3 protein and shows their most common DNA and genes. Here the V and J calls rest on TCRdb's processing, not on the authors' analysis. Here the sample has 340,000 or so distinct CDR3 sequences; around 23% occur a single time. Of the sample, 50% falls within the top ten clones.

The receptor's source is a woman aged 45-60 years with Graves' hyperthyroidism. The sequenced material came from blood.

The CDR3 amino acid sequence is: CASSHRTGTANTGELFF. The DNA sequence is given as TGTGCCAGCAGCCACCGAACCGGGACAGCGAACACCGGGGAGCTGTTTTTT. The rearrangement joined TRBV14 to TRBJ2-2, and 7 bases in between align with TRBD1. The germline V gene yields SGHDN for CDR1 and FVKESK for CDR2. V and J are trimmed by 3 bases and 0 bases, and the gene matches miss 7 bases of the junction. The CDR3 sequence holds 17 residues, the cysteine and phenylalanine included. Just CDR3 DNA is preserved here, 51 bases in frame from base 1.